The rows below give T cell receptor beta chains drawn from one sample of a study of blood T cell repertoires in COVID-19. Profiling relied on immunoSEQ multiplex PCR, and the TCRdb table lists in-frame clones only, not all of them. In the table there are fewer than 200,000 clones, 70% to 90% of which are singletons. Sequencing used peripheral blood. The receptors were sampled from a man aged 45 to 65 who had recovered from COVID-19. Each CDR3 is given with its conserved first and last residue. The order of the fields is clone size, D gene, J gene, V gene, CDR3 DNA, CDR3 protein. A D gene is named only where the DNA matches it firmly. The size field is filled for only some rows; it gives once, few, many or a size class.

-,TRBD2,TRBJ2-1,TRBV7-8,TGTGCCAGCAGCCCAAGACCTCCGGGACTAGCGGGGGGGCTAAATGAGCAGTTCTTC,CASSPRPPGLAGGLNEQFF
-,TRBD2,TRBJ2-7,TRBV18,TGTGCCAGCTCACCACGGCAGGGAGGGGAGCAGTACTTC,CASSPRQGGEQYF
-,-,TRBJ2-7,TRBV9,TGTGCCAGCAGCCCCCCACGACAGGAAGACGAGCAGTACTTC,CASSPPRQEDEQYF
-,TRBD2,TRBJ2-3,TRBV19,TGTGCCAGTAGTATTTCTAGCGGCCTCACAGATACGCAGTATTTT,CASSISSGLTDTQYF
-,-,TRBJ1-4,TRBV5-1,TGCGCCAGCAGCTTGTCGACAGGTCCCGCAACTAATGAAAAACTGTTTTTT,CASSLSTGPATNEKLFF
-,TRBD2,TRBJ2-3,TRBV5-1,TGCGCCAGCAGCTTGGCAGGCGGGGGAGGAGATACGCAGTATTTT,CASSLAGGGGDTQYF
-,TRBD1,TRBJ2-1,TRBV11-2,TGTGCCAGCAGTCTGCAACAGGGGGCTCCCTACAATGAGCAGTTCTTC,CASSLQQGAPYNEQFF
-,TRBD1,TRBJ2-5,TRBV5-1,TGCGCCAGCAGCTTGGGTTCGGGACAGAGAGAGACCCAGTACTTC,CASSLGSGQRETQYF
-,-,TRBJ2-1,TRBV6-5,TGTGCCAGCAGTTTGAGACCACAGGGAATCAATGAGCAGTTCTTC,CASSLRPQGINEQFF
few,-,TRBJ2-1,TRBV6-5,TGTGCCAGCACTCACTCTGGGCTCTCCTACAATGAGCAGTTCTTC,CASTHSGLSYNEQFF
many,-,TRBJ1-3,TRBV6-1,TGTGCCAGCAGTGAAGGCTCTACTGGAAACACCATATATTTT,CASSEGSTGNTIYF
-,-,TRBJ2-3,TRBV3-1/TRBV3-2,TGTGCCAGCAGATTAACGGGGGGCCGCCCCACAGATACGCAGTATTTT,CASRLTGGRPTDTQYF
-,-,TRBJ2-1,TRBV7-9,TGTGCCAGCAGCTCGGGTGAGGGCGAGGGATCCTACAATGAGCAGTTCTTC,CASSSGEGEGSYNEQFF
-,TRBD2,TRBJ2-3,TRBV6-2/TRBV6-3,TGTGCCAGCAGTTACTTCCGGGGGGGCCCTAGCACAGATACGCAGTATTTT,CASSYFRGGPSTDTQYF
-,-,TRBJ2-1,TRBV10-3,TGTGCCATCAGTGGCGGAGGGGAGTCCTACAATGAGCAGTTCTTC,CAISGGGESYNEQFF
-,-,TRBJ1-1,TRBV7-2,TGTGCCAGCAGCTCCAACTCGTACAGGCTGAAAGCTTTCTTT,CASSSNSYRLKAFF
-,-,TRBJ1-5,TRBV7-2,TGTGCCAGCAGCTCTGTTACGGGTATCAGCAATCAGCCCCAGCATTTT,CASSSVTGISNQPQHF
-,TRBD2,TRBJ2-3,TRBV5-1,TGCGCCAGCAGCGGAAGAGCGGGAGGGATGACAGATACGCAGTATTTT,CASSGRAGGMTDTQYF
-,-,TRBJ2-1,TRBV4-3,TGCGCCAGCAGCCACCCGCCGGCTGGGGGCGGGAGCTCCTACAATGAGCAGTTCTTC,CASSHPPAGGGSSYNEQFF
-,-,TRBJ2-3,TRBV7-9,TGTGCCAGCAGCTCCAACAGGGCAGATACGCAGTATTTT,CASSSNRADTQYF
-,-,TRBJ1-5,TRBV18,TGTGCCAGCTCACAGGCCGCGGGTAGCAATCAGCCCCAGCATTTT,CASSQAAGSNQPQHF
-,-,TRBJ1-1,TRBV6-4,TGTGCCAGCAGTGACTCGATTATGGGGGCCCCGAACACTGAAGCTTTCTTT,CASSDSIMGAPNTEAFF
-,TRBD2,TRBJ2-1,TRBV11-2,TGTGCCAGCAGCACTCTCTTAGGACTAGCGGGGTACAATGAGCAGTTCTTC,CASSTLLGLAGYNEQFF
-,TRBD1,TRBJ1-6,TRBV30,TGTGCCTGGAGTGTCTCGACAGGGAGAAATTCACCCCTCCACTTT,CAWSVSTGRNSPLHF
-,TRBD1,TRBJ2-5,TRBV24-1,TGTGCCACCAGTGATCCTAGGGGGCCCCAAGAGACCCAGTACTTC,CATSDPRGPQETQYF
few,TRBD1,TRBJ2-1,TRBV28,TGTGCCAGCAGTCCGGGACAGGGAAATGAGCAGTTCTTC,CASSPGQGNEQFF
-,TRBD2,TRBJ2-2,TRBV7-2,TGTGCCAGCAGAGTTACTAGCGGAGGCACCGGGGAGCTGTTTTTT,CASRVTSGGTGELFF
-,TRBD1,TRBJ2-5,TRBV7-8,TGTGCCAGCAGCTTAGGACAGGGTGAGACCCAGTACTTC,CASSLGQGETQYF
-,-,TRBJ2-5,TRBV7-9,TGTGCCAGCAGCCCGGTTGGGGGGGCTCAGAGTGTTTACTTC,CASSPVGGAQSVYF
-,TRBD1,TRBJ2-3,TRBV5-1,TGCGCCAGCAGCTCGCCGGGACAGGGAAGCACAGATACGCAGTATTTT,CASSSPGQGSTDTQYF
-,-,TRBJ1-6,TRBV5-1,TGCGCCAGCAGCTTGTTTTTGAGGCCGGTAATCAGCTCCTATAATTCACCCCTCCACTTT,CASSLFLRPVISSYNSPLHF
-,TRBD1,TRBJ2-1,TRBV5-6,TGTGCCAGCAGCTTGGTAGGGGGACAGGGGTCGAACAATGAGCAGTTCTTC,CASSLVGGQGSNNEQFF
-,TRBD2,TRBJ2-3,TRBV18,TGTGCCAGCTCACCACCAGGACTAGCGGGGGGGCCGATGGGGCAGTATTTT,CASSPPGLAGGPMGQYF
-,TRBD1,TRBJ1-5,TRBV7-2,TGTGCCAGCAGCTCCTCCCCAGGACAGGTTAGCAATCAGCCCCAGCATTTT,CASSSSPGQVSNQPQHF
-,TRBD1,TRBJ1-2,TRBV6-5,TGTGCCAGCAGTTACTCTCGGGACAGGAATGGCTACACCTTC,CASSYSRDRNGYTF
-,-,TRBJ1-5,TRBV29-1,TGCAGCGTTGTTGTACAGCTAAATCAGCCCCAGCATTTT,CSVVVQLNQPQHF
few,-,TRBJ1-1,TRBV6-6,TGTGCCAGCAGTTACCTGTCCAGGAACACTGAAGCTTTCTTT,CASSYLSRNTEAFF
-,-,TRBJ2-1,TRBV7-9,TGTGCCAGCAGCCGCCCGGGACTCACCGTGGGGGAGCAGTTCTTC,CASSRPGLTVGEQFF
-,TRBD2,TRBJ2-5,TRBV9,TGTGCCAGCAGTAGAACTAGCGGGGGGCCCGGAGAGACCCAGTACTTC,CASSRTSGGPGETQYF
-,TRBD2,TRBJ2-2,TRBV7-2,TGTGCCAGCACCCCGGGCGGGAGCCCCGGGGAGCTGTTTTTT,CASTPGGSPGELFF
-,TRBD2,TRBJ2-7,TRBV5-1,TGCGCCAGCAGTCGGGAGGCCTCCTACGAGCAGTACTTC,CASSREASYEQYF
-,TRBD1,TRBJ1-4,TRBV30,TGTGCCTGGTCCCAAAGGACAGGGGGTGGCGAAAAACTGTTTTTT,CAWSQRTGGGEKLFF
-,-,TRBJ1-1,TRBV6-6,TGTGCCAGCACTCCGGAGGGGTCGTACACTGAAGCTTTCTTT,CASTPEGSYTEAFF
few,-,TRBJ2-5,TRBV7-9,TGTGCCAGCAGCCTCCAAGAGACCCAGTACTTC,CASSLQETQYF
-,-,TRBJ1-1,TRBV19,TGTGCCAGTAGTATTCGGCAGGGGTCGAACACTGAAGCTTTCTTT,CASSIRQGSNTEAFF
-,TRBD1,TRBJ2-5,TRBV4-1,TGCGCCAGCAGCCAAGAGAGGGACAGGGGTAAGACCCAGTACTTC,CASSQERDRGKTQYF
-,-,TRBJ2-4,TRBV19,TGTGCCAGTCGCGATACAGGGACCAAAAACATTCAGTACTTC,CASRDTGTKNIQYF
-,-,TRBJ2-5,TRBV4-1,TGCGCCAGCAGCCCTTCAGGGGCTGGGGAGACCCAGTACTTC,CASSPSGAGETQYF
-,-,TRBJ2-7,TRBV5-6,TGTGCCAGCAGGGCACAGGGAACCCCTAAGGAGGACGAGCAGTACTTC,CASRAQGTPKEDEQYF
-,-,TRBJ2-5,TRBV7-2,TGTGCCAGCAGCGCCTCTGGCCCCCGGGGAGAGACCCAGTACTTC,CASSASGPRGETQYF